This T cell receptor (beta chain) is from a study of metastatic and nonmetastatic thyroid tumors. Study summary: The authors compared repertoires across blood and tumor or nodule tissue from malignant and benign thyroid patients.

The CDR3 runs 15 residues. V lost 3 bases and J 1 base, leaving 10 bases between the germline ends. This clone ranks as medium-sized. The antigen remains unidentified. Study results and limitations: The reported finding was significantly higher TCR beta diversity in malignant thyroid tumors relative to benign nodules, in blood and tumor.

No treatment had been given to any patient before thyroid surgery. Per the authors' pipeline: Clinicopathological groups differed in CDR3, with these differences serving to build a distant-metastasis classifier for papillary thyroid cancer. Through MiXCR, TCRdb re-clonotyped the PCR reads. These V and J calls derive from TCRdb rather than the authors' analysis. In the table there are roughly 6,100 clones, approximately 19% of which are singletons. Sample: adjacent normal tissue. The V and J genes are TRBV12-3 or TRBV12-4 and TRBJ1-3; D uncertain. This TCR was sampled from a female donor with papillary thyroid cancer or a benign thyroid nodule (not recorded which). Some clones in this sample may be carry-over from other donors' samples. The CDR3 DNA reads as TGTGCCAGCAGTTTTCAGTCGTCTTCTGGAAACACCATATATTTT. This codes for CASSFQSSSGNTIYF.